This T cell receptor beta chain was profiled in a study of cytomegalovirus exposure and HLA in healthy donors. Study-level points and caveats: The availability of immune exposure information extended only to CMV serostatus. Association of a missense DCLRE1C variant with TCR beta V- and J-gene trimming was reported in a later analysis. The study reported that TCR beta sequences accurately predicted HLA-A and HLA-B alleles in most subjects.

60 Vbeta and 13 Jbeta primers were used in PCR. Assay used: immunoSEQ multiplex PCR; TCRdb lists only in-frame clones, some missing. The table has 130,000 or so clones, around 77% seen once. The V and J ends lost 3 bases and 4 bases respectively, with 21 bases between them. The germline gives CDR1 LNHDA, CDR2 SQIVND (reference sequence). This CDR3 is 17 amino acids long. In the case of this clone: What it recognizes is unknown.

The rearrangement uses TRBV19 and TRBJ1-1; D unresolved. The sequence came from a man aged 45 to 65 in good health and CMV-seronegative. Sequencing input: PBMCs. This chain's CDR3 is CASSIAVVAAVGTEAFF. CDR3 DNA: TGTGCCAGTAGTATTGCGGTTGTGGCCGCAGTCGGCACTGAAGCTTTCTTT.